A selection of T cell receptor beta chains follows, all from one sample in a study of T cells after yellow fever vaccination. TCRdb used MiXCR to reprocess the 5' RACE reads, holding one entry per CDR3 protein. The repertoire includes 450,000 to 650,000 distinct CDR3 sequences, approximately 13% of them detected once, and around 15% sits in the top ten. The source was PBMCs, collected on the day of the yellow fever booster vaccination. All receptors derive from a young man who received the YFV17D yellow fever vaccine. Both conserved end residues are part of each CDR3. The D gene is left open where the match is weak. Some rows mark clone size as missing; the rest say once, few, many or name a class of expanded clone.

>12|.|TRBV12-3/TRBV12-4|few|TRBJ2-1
CASSFRAGEQFF
TGTGCCAGCAGTTTCCGTGCGGGAGAGCAGTTCTTC
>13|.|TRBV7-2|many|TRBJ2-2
CASSRTNTGELFF
TGTGCCAGCAGCAGGACGAACACCGGGGAGCTGTTTTTT
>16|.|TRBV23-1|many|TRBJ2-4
CASRPSVEFAKNIQYF
TGCGCCAGCAGGCCGAGTGTTGAGTTCGCCAAAAACATTCAGTACTTC
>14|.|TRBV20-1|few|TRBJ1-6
CSVRRASQNSPLHF
TGCAGTGTGAGGAGGGCGTCTCAGAATTCACCCCTCCACTTT
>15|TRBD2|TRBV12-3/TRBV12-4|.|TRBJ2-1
CASKTSGSPPDEQFF
TGTGCCAGCAAAACTAGCGGGAGTCCCCCCGATGAGCAGTTCTTC
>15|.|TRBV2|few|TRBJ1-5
CASSDSRYSNQPQHF
TGTGCCAGCAGTGACTCCAGGTATAGCAATCAGCCCCAGCATTTT
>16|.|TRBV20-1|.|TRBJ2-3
CSARVRGLLSTDTQYF
TGCAGTGCTAGAGTACGGGGATTACTAAGCACAGATACGCAGTATTTT
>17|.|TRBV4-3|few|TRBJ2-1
CASSQRPIAEPFYEQFF
TGCGCCAGCAGCCAGAGACCGATAGCGGAGCCCTTCTATGAGCAGTTCTTC
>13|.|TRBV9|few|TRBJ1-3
CASSVASGNTIYF
TGTGCCAGCAGCGTAGCGAGCGGAAACACCATATATTTT
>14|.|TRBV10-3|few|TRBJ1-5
CAIGDSHSNQPQHF
TGTGCCATCGGCGACAGTCATAGCAATCAGCCCCAGCATTTT
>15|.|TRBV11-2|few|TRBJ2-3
CASSPGFASTDTQYF
TGTGCCAGCAGTCCCGGTTTCGCTAGCACAGATACGCAGTATTTT
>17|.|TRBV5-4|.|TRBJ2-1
CASSLALWSSSYNEQFF
TGTGCCAGCAGCTTGGCCTTGTGGTCGAGTTCCTACAATGAGCAGTTCTTC
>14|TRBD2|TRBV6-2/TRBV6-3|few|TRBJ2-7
CASSYLADSYEQYF
TGTGCCAGCAGTTACCTAGCGGACTCCTACGAGCAGTACTTC
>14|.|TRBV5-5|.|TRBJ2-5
CASSLVAGFETQYF
TGTGCCAGCAGCTTGGTTGCGGGTTTCGAGACCCAGTACTTC
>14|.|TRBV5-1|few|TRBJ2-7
CASSPSGPPYEQYF
TGCGCCAGCAGCCCCAGCGGGCCTCCTTACGAGCAGTACTTC
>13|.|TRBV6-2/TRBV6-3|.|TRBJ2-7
CASSSVEVGEQYF
TGTGCCAGCAGTTCCGTGGAAGTTGGCGAGCAGTACTTC
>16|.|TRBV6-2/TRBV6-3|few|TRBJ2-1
CASKGVAGPKGNEQFF
TGTGCCAGCAAAGGAGTGGCGGGCCCGAAAGGGAATGAGCAGTTCTTC
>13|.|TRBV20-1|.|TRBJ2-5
CSARKTGKETQYF
TGCAGTGCTAGGAAGACAGGCAAAGAGACCCAGTACTTC
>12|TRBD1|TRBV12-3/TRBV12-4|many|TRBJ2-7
CASGQGTYEQYF
TGTGCCAGCGGACAGGGGACCTACGAGCAGTACTTC
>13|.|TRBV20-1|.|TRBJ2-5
CSAKRGRQETQYF
TGCAGTGCTAAAAGAGGGCGACAAGAGACCCAGTACTTC
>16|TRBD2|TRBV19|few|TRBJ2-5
CASSTTGTSGLETQYF
TGTGCCAGTAGTACCACCGGGACTAGCGGGTTGGAGACCCAGTACTTC
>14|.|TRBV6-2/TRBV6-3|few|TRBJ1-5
CASSSATYNQPQHF
TGTGCCAGCAGTTCAGCTACCTACAATCAGCCCCAGCATTTT
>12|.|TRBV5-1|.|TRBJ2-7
CASRGLNYEQYF
TGCGCCAGCAGGGGGCTGAACTACGAGCAGTACTTC
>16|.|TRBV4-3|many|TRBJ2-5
CASSQDLTERGKTQYF
TGCGCCAGCAGCCAAGATTTGACAGAGAGGGGCAAGACCCAGTACTTC
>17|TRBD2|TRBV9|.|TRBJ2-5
CASSVATAGGYQETQYF
TGTGCCAGCAGCGTAGCTACGGCGGGAGGATACCAAGAGACCCAGTACTTC